The 25 T cell receptor beta chains listed next were all sequenced from one sample in a study of blood T cell repertoires in COVID-19. The assay was immunoSEQ multiplex PCR, and TCRdb's table has in-frame clones only and misses some. The sample shows 150,000 or so clones, approximately 88% of them seen only once. Input material: PBMCs or T cells enriched from blood (not recorded which). Source of these receptors: a woman between 25 and 40 years old with acute COVID-19.

This clone was seen a handful of times. The V call is TRBV6-6, the J call TRBJ1-2; D is ambiguous. This CDR3 comprises 13 residues. CDR1 and CDR2 from the germline V gene are MNHNY and SVGAGI (reference sequence). V lost 5 bases and J lost 3, with 10 bases in between. CDR3 amino acids: CASSPGGYYGYTF. CDR3 DNA: TGTGCCAGCAGTCCCGGAGGATACTATGGCTACACCTTC.

The V and J genes are TRBV28 and TRBJ2-2; D remains ambiguous. V dropped 7 bases and J dropped 0 bases, with 6 bases sitting between them. Germline V gene lookup returns CDR1 MDHEN and CDR2 SYDVKM. The CDR3 covers 13 residues. The CDR3: CASTQANTGELFF. The DNA for the CDR3 is TGTGCCAGCACCCAGGCGAACACCGGGGAGCTGTTTTTT. Full variable domain (missing parts from reference TRBV28 and TRBJ2-2): DVKVTQSSRYLVKRTGEKVFLECVQDMDHENMFWYRQDPGLGLRLIYFSYDVKMKEKGDIPEGYSVSREKKERFSLILESASTNQTSMYLCASTQANTGELFFGEGSRLTVL.

V and J are TRBV5-4 and TRBJ2-5; D unresolved. Germline CDR1 SGHNT, CDR2 YYREEE (reference sequence). V gave up 0 bases and J gave up 4 bases, with 10 bases separating them. This CDR3 has 14 residues. CDR3 sequence reads: CASSLGSLGETQYF. The CDR3 DNA reads TGTGCCAGCAGCTTGGGATCGCTAGGAGAGACCCAGTACTTC.

The chain carries TRBV4-3 and TRBJ2-1, with 9 bases lining up with TRBD2. Trimming removed 8 bases from V and 5 bases from J; junction bases left unmatched: 7. The CDR3 loop spans 14 amino acids. The germline CDR1 and CDR2 sequences are LGHNA and YSLEER. The CDR3 DNA follows: TGCGCCAGCGCCTGGGAGCGGGGGGACAATGAGCAGTTCTTC. Translation gives CASAWERGDNEQFF.

The genes are TRBV2 and TRBJ2-2, with a tentative D call TRBD1 (5 bases). Germline V gene lookup returns CDR1 SNHLY and CDR2 FYNNEI. V lost 6 bases and J 6 bases, leaving 20 bases between the germline ends. CDR3 length: 16 amino acids. The CDR3 loop is CASRSPDTGLSGELFF. DNA of the CDR3: TGTGCCAGCAGAAGTCCGGACACGGGCCTCTCCGGGGAGCTGTTTTTT.

The rearrangement joins TRBV28 to TRBJ1-2; D may be TRBD1 (5 bases). V shed 7 bases and J shed 6 bases, with 12 bases lying between them. The germline V gene has CDR1 MDHEN and CDR2 SYDVKM. This CDR3 spans 12 amino acids. As DNA, the CDR3 is TGTGCCAGCACCCGGGACTCTGATGGCTACACCTTC. Translating it yields CASTRDSDGYTF.

This chain uses TRBV5-5 with TRBJ1-2; the D gene is possibly TRBD1 (6 bases). Germline assignment: CDR1 SGHKS and CDR2 YYEKEE (reference sequence). The CDR3 totals 15 residues. V lost 0 bases and J 3 bases, leaving 12 bases between the germline ends. The CDR3 here is CASSLEQGTYYGYTF. Written as DNA, the CDR3 is TGTGCCAGCAGCTTGGAACAGGGAACGTACTATGGCTACACCTTC.

V usage is TRBV5-6 and J usage is TRBJ2-1; tentative D call: TRBD2 (5 bases). Trimming shortened V by 6 bases and J by 3 bases, and 19 bases separated the two germline ends. The CDR3 runs 16 residues. The germline gives CDR1 SGHDT, CDR2 YYEEEE. The CDR3 DNA sequence: TGTGCCAGCACCCGTATTGAGGGAGAGGTCTACAATGAGCAGTTCTTC. Encoded protein: CASTRIEGEVYNEQFF. Full variable domain (outside the CDR3, taken from reference TRBV5-6 and TRBJ2-1): DAGVTQSPTHLIKTRGQQVTLRCSPKSGHDTVSWYQQALGQGPQFIFQYYEEEERQRGNFPDRFSGHQFPNYSSELNVNALLLGDSALYLCASTRIEGEVYNEQFFGPGTRLTVL.

The chain's CDR3 is CASSEVSVETQYF. CDR3 bases: TGTGCCAGCAGTGAAGTTAGTGTGGAGACCCAGTACTTC. The V gene is TRBV2, the J gene TRBJ2-5; no definite D call. In germline, CDR1 is SNHLY, CDR2 FYNNEI. The CDR3 runs 13 residues. Trimming left V 1 base short and J 5 bases short, with 8 bases between.

The chain joins TRBV29-1 to TRBJ1-2, with unresolved D. The CDR3 totals 11 residues. V lost 5 bases and J 6 bases, leaving 10 bases between the germline ends. Germline V gene lookup returns CDR1 SQVTM and CDR2 ANQGSEA. This CDR3 reads CSVLSGDGYTF. CDR3 sequence (DNA): TGCAGCGTTTTATCGGGAGATGGCTACACCTTC.

The V call is TRBV5-1, the J call TRBJ2-3; 7 bases are shared with TRBD1. CDR3 size: 16 residues. CDR1 is SGHRS and CDR2 is YFSETQ in the germline V gene. Unmatched junction bases numbered 13, after V lost 6 bases and J lost 3 bases. CDR3 sequence (DNA): TGCGCCAGCACCCCCCCGACAGGGAAAAGGACAGATACGCAGTATTTT. Protein sequence: CASTPPTGKRTDTQYF. The full variable domain, rest sourced from reference TRBV5-1 and TRBJ2-3, is KAGVTQTPRYLIKTRGQQVTLSCSPISGHRSVSWYQQTPGQGLQFLFEYFSETQRNKGNFPGRFSGRQFSNSRSEMNVSTLELGDSALYLCASTPPTGKRTDTQYFGPGTRLTVL.

The V call is TRBV5-8, the J call TRBJ1-2, with TRBD1 matching 7 bases. This CDR3 has 15 amino acids. Germline loops: CDR1 SGHTS, CDR2 YDEGEE. The V segment lost 1 base and the J segment 6 bases; nucleotides outside the gene matches: 9. The CDR3 nucleotides are TGTGCCAGCAGCTTGTTCGGGGACAGCTTGAATGGCTACACCTTC. Amino acids: CASSLFGDSLNGYTF.

The genes are TRBV11-2 and TRBJ1-2, with TRBD1 matching 7 bases. CDR1 is SGHAT, CDR2 FQNNGV, per germline. This CDR3 is built from 14 residues. Germline trimming cut 5 bases from V and 4 bases from J; bases unmatched to any gene: 7. The CDR3 DNA sequence: TGTGCCAGCAGCATTACCGGGACAGCCTATGGCTACACCTTC. As protein: CASSITGTAYGYTF.

This clone was seen a single time. This chain connects TRBV18 to TRBJ2-5, with TRBD2 matching over 13 bases. Germline CDR1 is KGHSH and CDR2 is LQKENI. V gave up 5 bases and J gave up 10 bases; unmatched junction bases: 10. The CDR3 spans 15 residues. This CDR3 reads CASSALTSGRANQYF. In DNA form, the CDR3 reads TGTGCCAGCTCAGCCCTTACTAGCGGGAGGGCCAACCAGTACTTC.

The chain joins TRBV29-1 to TRBJ2-1, with TRBD2 matching 12 bases. J gave up 5 bases and V 3 bases, and 8 bases lay outside the gene matches. CDR1 and CDR2 (germline): SQVTM, ANQGSEA. This CDR3 is built from 16 residues. The CDR3 loop reads CSVDPSGRARNNEQFF. The CDR3 bases are TGCAGCGTTGACCCTAGCGGGAGGGCCAGGAACAATGAGCAGTTCTTC.

The V call is TRBV21-1, the J call TRBJ1-2; the D call of TRBD1 is as the table states it, not checked on the DNA. TRBV21-1 constitutes a pseudogene. The CDR3 is made up of 15 amino acids. This CDR3 reads CASSKAHRGQNGYTF. The CDR3 region has the DNA TGTGCCAGCAGCAAAGCGCACAGGGGGCAGAATGGCTACACCTTC.

This sequence joins TRBV7-3 and TRBJ2-6; 12 bases fit TRBD1. The V gene's germline CDR1 is SGHTA and CDR2 FQGTGA. J lost 1 base, V lost 3 bases, and 7 bases had no gene match. There are 19 residues in the CDR3. The DNA for the CDR3 is TGTGCCAGCAGCTTTTCCGGGACAGGGGGCGCGTCTGGGGCCAACGTCCTGACTTTC. The encoded protein is CASSFSGTGGASGANVLTF.

This rearrangement joins TRBV7-2 to TRBJ1-2, with 9 bases aligning to TRBD1. V shed 6 bases and J 4 bases; nucleotides not matched to a gene: 12. CDR1 and CDR2 from the germline V gene are SGHTA and FQGNSA. The CDR3 contains 16 residues. CDR3 protein: CASRPNTQGAGYGYTF. The CDR3 DNA reads TGTGCCAGCAGACCAAACACACAGGGGGCGGGCTATGGCTACACCTTC.

V gene TRBV28 combines with J gene TRBJ2-7; 9 nucleotides align to TRBD2. The CDR3 loop spans 15 amino acids. Looked up from germline, CDR1 is MDHEN and CDR2 is SYDVKM. The trim removed 1 base at V and 4 bases at J, leaving 5 bases unmatched. CDR3: CASSLSVAGAYEQYF. The CDR3 DNA sequence: TGTGCCAGCAGTTTATCGGTAGCGGGGGCTTACGAGCAGTACTTC.

In regard to this clone: One end of the junction does not line up with germline, which may come from a read error. This sequence joins TRBV18 and TRBJ1-2, with 9 bases fitting TRBD1. The CDR3 totals 13 residues. Per the germline V gene, CDR1 is KGHSH and CDR2 is LQKENI. CDR3 bases: TGTGCCAGCTCACCAGACAGGGGGTATGACTACACCTTC. It yields the protein CASSPDRGYDYTF.

The CDR3 DNA reads TGTGCCAGCAGTCCCCTTCGCATAGAAGCTAACTATGGCTACACCTTC. This codes for CASSPLRIEANYGYTF. The V call is TRBV28, the J call TRBJ1-2; D unclear. Germline V lookup: CDR1 MDHEN, CDR2 SYDVKM. The V gene lost 5 bases and the J gene lost 0 bases, with 16 bases spanning the gap. The CDR3 totals 16 residues.

This clone was seen more than once but under ten times. The rearrangement joins TRBV7-9 to TRBJ1-1, with 9 bases matching TRBD1. The germline gives CDR1 SEHNR, CDR2 FQNEAQ (reference sequence). CDR3 length equals 14 residues. J was trimmed by 2 bases and V by 6 bases; bases with no gene match: 4. The CDR3: CASSYTGGNTEAFF. DNA for the CDR3: TGTGCCAGCAGTTATACAGGGGGCAACACTGAAGCTTTCTTT.

The chain couples TRBV6-1 to TRBJ1-5; D gene ambiguous. V shed 1 base and J shed 3 bases, with 13 bases lying between them. The CDR3 length is 16 residues. Germline V CDR1 and CDR2: MNHNS, SASEGT. The DNA for the CDR3 is TGTGCCAGCAGTGAAGGCAAGAACTACCCCAATCAGCCCCAGCATTTT. It specifies CASSEGKNYPNQPQHF.

This clone was seen once. The chain links TRBV7-3 to TRBJ2-3, with no clear D. This CDR3 region has 13 residues. The ends were cut back, 1 base at V and 4 bases at J, with 6 bases in the middle. Germline V lookup: CDR1 SGHTA, CDR2 FQGTGA. CDR3 in amino acids: CASSLMSADTQYF. CDR3 DNA: TGTGCCAGCAGCTTAATGTCCGCAGATACGCAGTATTTT.

The chain links TRBV7-2 to TRBJ2-7, with TRBD1 matching over 8 bases. There are 14 residues in the CDR3. The germline V gene has CDR1 SGHTA and CDR2 FQGNSA. J was trimmed by 2 bases and V by 3 bases; bases with no gene match: 3. The CDR3 protein is CASSLSTGAYEQYF. CDR3 DNA: TGTGCCAGCAGCTTGTCGACAGGGGCCTACGAGCAGTACTTC.